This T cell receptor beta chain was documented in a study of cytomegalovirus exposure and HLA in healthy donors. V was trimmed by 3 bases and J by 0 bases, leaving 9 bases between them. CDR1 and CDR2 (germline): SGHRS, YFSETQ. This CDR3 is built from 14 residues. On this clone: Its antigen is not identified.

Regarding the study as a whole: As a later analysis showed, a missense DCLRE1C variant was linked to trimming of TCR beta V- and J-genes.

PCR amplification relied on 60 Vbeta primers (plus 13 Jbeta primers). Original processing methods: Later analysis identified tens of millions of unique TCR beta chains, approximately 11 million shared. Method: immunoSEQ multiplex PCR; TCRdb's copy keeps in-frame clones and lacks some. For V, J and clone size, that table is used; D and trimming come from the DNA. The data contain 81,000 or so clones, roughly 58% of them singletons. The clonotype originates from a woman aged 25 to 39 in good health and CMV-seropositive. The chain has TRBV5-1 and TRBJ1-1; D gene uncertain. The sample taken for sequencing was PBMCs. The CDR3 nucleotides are TGCGCCAGCAGCTCCAGACAAATGAACACTGAAGCTTTCTTT. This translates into CASSSRQMNTEAFF.